A selection of T cell receptor beta chains follows, all from one sample in a study of T cells in Graves' hyperthyroidism and ophthalmopathy. One entry per CDR3 protein results from TCRdb running MiXCR on the multiplex PCR reads. The top ten hold roughly 3.3% of the sample, which has about 600,000 distinct CDR3 sequences, 15% to 20% seen once. Sequencing was done on a sample of blood. These receptors came from a woman aged 40 to 50 with Graves' ophthalmopathy. Each CDR3 is given with its conserved first and last residue. A D gene is named only where the DNA matches it firmly. Not all rows give a size; the values are once, few, many and, for expanded clones, a class.

V gene	clone size	D gene	J gene	CDR3 protein	CDR3 DNA
TRBV7-9	few	.	TRBJ1-1	CASSFGGQTEAFF	TGTGCCAGCAGCTTCGGGGGACAAACTGAAGCTTTCTTT
TRBV20-1	few	.	TRBJ2-5	CSASGSETQYF	TGCAGTGCTAGCGGGAGCGAGACCCAGTACTTC
TRBV5-1	.	.	TRBJ2-5	CASSLVPGAVGETQYF	TGCGCCAGCAGCTTGGTTCCAGGGGCCGTTGGGGAGACCCAGTACTTC
TRBV2	few	.	TRBJ2-7	CASSEVGPYEQYF	TGTGCCAGCAGTGAGGTGGGCCCCTACGAGCAGTACTTC
TRBV10-3	.	.	TRBJ2-7	CAISPGSSYEQYF	TGTGCCATCAGCCCCGGGTCCAGTTACGAGCAGTACTTC
TRBV28	.	.	TRBJ2-2	CASTLGLGGGELFF	TGTGCCAGCACCCTAGGTCTCGGGGGCGGGGAGCTGTTTTTT
TRBV9	.	.	TRBJ1-1	CASSVGLTDNTEAFF	TGTGCCAGCAGCGTAGGACTGACGGACAACACTGAAGCTTTCTTT
TRBV20-1	.	.	TRBJ2-7	CSAGSQGMYEQYF	TGCAGTGCTGGGTCACAGGGAATGTACGAGCAGTACTTC
TRBV6-2/TRBV6-3	.	TRBD1	TRBJ1-4	CASSARTGGLGEKLFF	TGTGCCAGCAGTGCACGAACAGGGGGCTTAGGGGAAAAACTGTTTTTT
TRBV30	many	TRBD2	TRBJ2-5	CAWSIGTSGGGTQYF	TGTGCCTGGAGTATCGGGACTAGCGGGGGAGGGACCCAGTACTTC
TRBV7-9	few	.	TRBJ1-5	CASTLGGGSNQPQHF	TGTGCCAGCACCCTGGGAGGCGGAAGCAATCAGCCCCAGCATTTT
TRBV30	many	.	TRBJ1-5	CAWSRQGTQPQHF	TGTGCCTGGAGTCGGCAGGGGACCCAGCCCCAGCATTTT
TRBV3-1	many	TRBD2	TRBJ2-7	CASSHSGRARASGTHEQYF	TGTGCCAGCAGCCACTCCGGCCGGGCTCGGGCTAGCGGGACCCACGAGCAGTACTTC
TRBV19	.	.	TRBJ1-1	CASTLSGRDRVTEAFF	TGTGCCAGTACCCTATCCGGCCGGGATAGGGTCACTGAAGCTTTCTTT
TRBV6-1	many	TRBD2	TRBJ2-3	CASRPRTSLTDTQYF	TGTGCCAGCAGACCACGGACTAGCCTCACAGATACGCAGTATTTT
TRBV5-1	many	TRBD1	TRBJ1-2	CASSQSPFGQDNYGYTF	TGCGCCAGCAGCCAATCCCCCTTTGGACAGGACAACTATGGCTACACCTTC
TRBV2	many	.	TRBJ1-1	CASSENRRATEAFF	TGTGCCAGCAGTGAAAATCGCAGGGCTACTGAAGCTTTCTTT
TRBV7-2	once	.	TRBJ2-2	CASSLEGQPTGELFF	TGTGCCAGCAGCTTGGAGGGACAACCAACCGGGGAGCTGTTTTTT
TRBV6-7	many	TRBD2	TRBJ2-7	CASSYPGTSGSQRYEQYF	TGTGCCAGCAGTTACCCTGGGACTAGCGGGAGTCAGAGATACGAGCAGTACTTC
TRBV7-9	many	.	TRBJ2-2	CASSLAITGTGNTGELFF	TGTGCCAGCAGCTTGGCGATAACCGGGACTGGGAACACCGGGGAGCTGTTTTTT
TRBV4-1	few	TRBD1	TRBJ1-1	CASSQPGQTNTEAFF	TGCGCCAGCAGCCAACCGGGACAGACAAACACTGAAGCTTTCTTT
TRBV20-1	many	TRBD1	TRBJ2-7	CSARDRDSPNYEQYF	TGCAGTGCTAGAGATAGGGACAGCCCAAACTACGAGCAGTACTTC
TRBV4-1	few	.	TRBJ2-7	CASSLQGAASSYEQYF	TGCGCCAGCAGCCTACAGGGCGCGGCGAGCTCCTACGAGCAGTACTTC
TRBV28	many	TRBD2	TRBJ2-3	CASSFTSGATDTQYF	TGTGCCAGCAGTTTTACTAGCGGAGCCACAGATACGCAGTATTTT
TRBV12-5	many	TRBD2	TRBJ2-1	CASGGRRGGLLYNEQFF	TGTGCTAGTGGGGGGCGCCGGGGGGGCCTGTTGTACAATGAGCAGTTCTTC